These 19 T cell receptor beta chains originate from one sample sequenced in a study of memory CD4+ T cells and cytomegalovirus serostatus. Some clones are missing from TCRdb's copy, which holds only in-frame ones; the method was immunoSEQ multiplex PCR. The sample holds 25,000 to 40,000 clones, approximately 76% seen once. Single viable CD3+CD4+CD8-CD45RO+ cells were sorted as the memory CD4+ T cells. Source material: memory CD4+ T cells from blood. Receptors were obtained from an adult in good health and CMV-seronegative. Some clones in this sample may be carry-over from other donors' samples.

The rearrangement joins TRBV10-2 to TRBJ1-5; D gene unclear. Germline CDR1 WSHSY, CDR2 SAAADI. The germline V and J ends were trimmed by 2 bases and 3 bases, with 11 bases remaining between them. The CDR3 has 15 residues. CDR3: CASSEGPQNNQPQHF. CDR3 sequence (DNA): TGCGCCAGCAGTGAGGGTCCTCAAAACAATCAGCCCCAGCATTTT.

This sequence joins TRBV5-4 and TRBJ2-6; no reliable D call. The ends were cut back, 1 base at V and 0 bases at J, with 5 bases in the middle. In germline, CDR1 is SGHNT, CDR2 YYREEE (reference sequence). This CDR3 region has 15 residues. The CDR3: CASSLLSSGANVLTF. The CDR3 DNA is TGTGCCAGCAGCTTGCTTAGCTCTGGGGCCAACGTCCTGACTTTC.

This clone was detected only a few times. The chain joins TRBV2 to TRBJ1-6; 7 bases match TRBD1. Germline assignment: CDR1 SNHLY and CDR2 FYNNEI. The CDR3 runs to 15 residues. The V gene end was trimmed by 5 bases and the J gene end by 3 bases; junction bases not matched to a gene: 4. The CDR3 spells CASSYRGGYNSPLHF. Here the CDR3 DNA reads TGTGCCAGCAGTTACAGGGGCGGCTATAATTCACCCCTCCACTTT. Combining the CDR3 with reference TRBV2 and TRBJ1-6 gives the whole variable domain EPEVTQTPSHQVTQMGQEVILRCVPISNHLYFYWYRQILGQKVEFLVSFYNNEISEKSEIFDDQFSVERPDGSNFTLKIRSTKLEDSAMYFCASSYRGGYNSPLHFGNGTRLTVT.

The chain links TRBV5-1 to TRBJ2-2; D is perhaps TRBD1 (6 bases). This CDR3 has 17 amino acids. Between the trimmed V and J ends, which lost 4 bases and 5 bases, there was a span of 21 bases. CDR1 and CDR2 (germline): SGHRS, YFSETQ. CDR3 residues: CASSPGPRDGQTGELFF. The CDR3 DNA is TGCGCCAGCAGCCCGGGTCCCCGGGACGGACAGACCGGGGAGCTGTTTTTT.

The chain links TRBV10-3 to TRBJ1-2; 8 bases align to TRBD1. CDR3 length: 15 amino acids. J lost 2 bases, V lost 7 bases, and 9 bases had no gene match. The germline gives CDR1 ENHRY, CDR2 SYGVKD. In DNA form, the CDR3 reads TGTGCCATCACCACCGGACAGGGAGGAAACTATGGCTACACCTTC. It is translated as CAITTGQGGNYGYTF.

CDR3 loop: CASSYIRGEAFF. The CDR3 nucleotides are TGTGCCAGCAGTTACATCAGGGGTGAAGCTTTCTTT. This chain connects TRBV28 to TRBJ1-1; TRBD1 might be the D (6 bases). CDR3 size: 12 residues. V shed 4 bases and J shed 7 bases, with 10 bases lying between them. Germline-derived CDR1 and CDR2 are MDHEN and SYDVKM. The full variable domain, with the rest looked up from reference TRBV28 and TRBJ1-1, is DVKVTQSSRYLVKRTGEKVFLECVQDMDHENMFWYRQDPGLGLRLIYFSYDVKMKEKGDIPEGYSVSREKKERFSLILESASTNQTSMYLCASSYIRGEAFFGQGTRLTVV.

This clone came up a few times. V is TRBV27 and J is TRBJ2-7; D is undetermined. The CDR3 runs 12 residues. V dropped 9 bases and J dropped 2 bases, with 11 bases sitting between them. Germline V gene data show CDR1 as MNHEY and CDR2 as SMNVEV (reference sequence). The CDR3 sequence: CARHGPTYEQYF. Here the CDR3 DNA reads TGTGCCAGGCACGGGCCTACCTACGAGCAGTACTTC.

J is TRBJ1-2 and V is TRBV7-2; D is uncertain. Between the trimmed V and J ends, which lost 4 bases and 4 bases, there was a span of 7 bases. The CDR3 sequence is 12 residues long. Germline CDR1 reads SGHTA; CDR2 reads FQGNSA. This CDR3 is CASSSVGYGYTF. The CDR3, as DNA: TGTGCCAGCAGCTCAGTAGGCTATGGCTACACCTTC.

The gene calls are TRBV18 and TRBJ2-7; no clear D gene. V was shortened by 6 bases and J by 4 bases, with 10 bases between the two germline ends. This CDR3 spans 12 amino acids. CDR1 is KGHSH, CDR2 LQKENI, per germline. This CDR3 is CASSSTAYEQYF. The CDR3 nucleotides are TGTGCCAGCTCGTCTACAGCATACGAGCAGTACTTC. Full variable domain (rest looked up from reference TRBV18 and TRBJ2-7): NAGVMQNPRHLVRRRGQEARLRCSPMKGHSHVYWYRQLPEEGLKFMVYLQKENIIDESGMPKERFSAEFPKEGPSILRIQQVVRGDSAAYFCASSSTAYEQYFGPGTRLTVT.

The chain carries TRBV9 and TRBJ1-4; 7 bases agree with TRBD1. With V trimmed by 4 bases and J by 5 bases, 8 bases remained unmatched. Looked up from germline, CDR1 is SGDLS and CDR2 is YYNGEE. The CDR3 sequence is 15 residues long. The CDR3 bases are TGTGCCAGCAGCTTCTCAGGGGGAAGGAATGAAAAACTGTTTTTT. Amino acid sequence: CASSFSGGRNEKLFF.

With respect to this clone: One end of the junction varies from germline; a read error may be responsible. The chain combines TRBV7-7 with TRBJ2-2; no clear D gene. CDR1 is SSHAT, CDR2 FNYEAQ, per germline (reference sequence). The CDR3 is made up of 14 amino acids. CDR3 region: CASSSSRSPGELFF. The CDR3, as DNA: TGTGCTAGCAGCTCCTCTAGATCTCCCGGGGAGCTGTTTTTT.

The rearrangement links TRBV14 to TRBJ1-1, with TRBD1 matching over 8 bases. Unmatched junction bases numbered 8, after V lost 0 bases and J lost 5 bases. The CDR3 runs 16 residues. Germline CDR1 and CDR2: SGHDN and FVKESK. The CDR3 region is CASSQDLGQGSTEAFF. The CDR3 nucleotides read TGTGCCAGCAGCCAAGATCTCGGACAGGGATCGACTGAAGCTTTCTTT. The variable domain in full, completed from reference TRBV14 and TRBJ1-1, reads EAGVTQFPSHSVIEKGQTVTLRCDPISGHDNLYWYRRVMGKEIKFLLHFVKESKQDESGMPNNRFLAERTGGTYSTLKVQPAELEDSGVYFCASSQDLGQGSTEAFFGQGTRLTVV.

This chain links TRBV28 with TRBJ2-6; D unresolved. The CDR3 length is 14 residues. V dropped 6 bases and J dropped 0 bases, with 6 bases sitting between them. The germline gives CDR1 MDHEN, CDR2 SYDVKM. CDR3: CASRLSSGANVLTF. In DNA, the CDR3 is TGTGCCAGCAGGCTAAGCTCTGGGGCCAACGTCCTGACTTTC.

The V call is TRBV4-3, the J call TRBJ1-4, with TRBD1 identical over 11 bases. The CDR3 totals 16 residues. Germline V gene data show CDR1 as LGHNA and CDR2 as YSLEER. V trimming: 1 base; J trimming: 8 bases; junction bases outside the gene matches: 6. The CDR3 DNA is TGCGCCAGCAGCCAAGCGGGGGGGACAGGGGGAGAAAAACTGTTTTTT. The encoded protein is CASSQAGGTGGEKLFF.

In DNA, the CDR3 is TGCGCCAGCAGCCCCCGGACAGGGGGCTCCTACGAGCAGTACTTC. Its translation: CASSPRTGGSYEQYF. The V gene is TRBV5-1, the J gene TRBJ2-7, with 10 nucleotides matching TRBD1. The V gene's germline CDR1 is SGHRS and CDR2 YFSETQ. V trimming: 4 bases; J trimming: 0 bases; junction bases outside the gene matches: 4. The CDR3 is made up of 15 amino acids.

The V call is TRBV6-5, the J call TRBJ1-1; the D gene is possibly TRBD1 (5 bases). V gave up 3 bases and J gave up 5 bases, with 16 bases separating them. The CDR3 covers 15 residues. Per the germline V gene, CDR1 is MNHEY and CDR2 is SVGAGI. CDR3 nucleotide sequence: TGTGCCAGCAGTTATAGGTCTTTGGGGGGAACTGAAGCTTTCTTT. Residues: CASSYRSLGGTEAFF.

The rearrangement joins TRBV4-1 to TRBJ1-2; D unclear. Germline assignment: CDR1 MGHRA and CDR2 YSYEKL. The V and J ends lost 4 bases and 0 bases respectively, with 15 bases between them. This CDR3 contains 16 residues. CDR3 region: CASSRSGDAANYGYTF. CDR3 sequence (DNA): TGCGCCAGCAGCCGCTCGGGAGACGCGGCTAACTATGGCTACACCTTC.

The table lists this clone with a few counts. V usage is TRBV7-9 and J usage is TRBJ1-5; the D is unclear. V lost 5 bases and J 3 bases, leaving 8 bases between the germline ends. The CDR3 covers 13 residues. Germline assignment: CDR1 SEHNR and CDR2 FQNEAQ (reference sequence). CDR3 residues: CASSHEANQPQHF. CDR3 nucleotide sequence: TGTGCCAGCAGCCACGAGGCCAATCAGCCCCAGCATTTT.

This chain connects TRBV5-1 to TRBJ2-3; D is unresolved. V was pared by 0 bases and J by 2 bases, with 10 bases between. This CDR3 is built from 15 residues. Germline V gene lookup returns CDR1 SGHRS and CDR2 YFSETQ. DNA of the CDR3: TGCGCCAGCAGCTTGGGCGGCAGGACCACAGATACGCAGTATTTT. Its protein is CASSLGGRTTDTQYF.